This TCR beta chain was found in a study of early T cells in non-severe SARS-CoV-2 infection. The wider study: Sequencing was performed on bulk RNA from unsorted whole blood, leaving chains unpaired.

This clonotype was detected only a few times. Its antigen is as yet unknown. CDR3 length: 15 residues. Germline lookup yields CDR1 SEHNR and CDR2 FQNEAQ (reference sequence). V gave up 3 bases and J gave up 0 bases, with 9 bases separating them. Tagging with unique molecular identifiers was applied to individual cDNA molecules. TCRdb re-derived calls from the 5' RACE reads in MiXCR, one entry per CDR3 protein. The repertoire holds about 99,000 distinct CDR3 sequences, with roughly 15% as singletons. Findings of the study overall: Anti-spike CD8 responses were favored by VDJdb matching, which missed private and CD4 specificities.

Sequenced input: whole blood. The receptor's source is an adult who was a healthcare worker with PCR-confirmed SARS-CoV-2 infection or an uninfected control (not recorded which). The gene calls are TRBV7-9 and TRBJ2-1; D call uncertain. Here the CDR3 DNA reads TGTGCCAGCAGCTTTCAGGAGAGCTCCTACAATGAGCAGTTCTTC. Residues: CASSFQESSYNEQFF.